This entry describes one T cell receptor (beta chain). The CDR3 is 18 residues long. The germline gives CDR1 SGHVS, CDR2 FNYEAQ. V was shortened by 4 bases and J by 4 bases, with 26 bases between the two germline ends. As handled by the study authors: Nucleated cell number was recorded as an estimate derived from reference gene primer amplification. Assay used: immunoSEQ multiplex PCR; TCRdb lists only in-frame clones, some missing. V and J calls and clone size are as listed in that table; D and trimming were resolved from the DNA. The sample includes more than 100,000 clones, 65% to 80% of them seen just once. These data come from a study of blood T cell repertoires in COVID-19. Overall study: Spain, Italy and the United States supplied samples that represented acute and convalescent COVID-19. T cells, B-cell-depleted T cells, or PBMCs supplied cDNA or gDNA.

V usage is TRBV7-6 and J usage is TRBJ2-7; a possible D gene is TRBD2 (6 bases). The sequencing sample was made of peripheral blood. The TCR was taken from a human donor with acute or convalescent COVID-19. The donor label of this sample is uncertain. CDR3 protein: CASSYCPGVPITAYEQYF. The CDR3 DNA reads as TGTGCCAGCAGCTATTGCCCGGGAGTACCCATAACAGCATACGAGCAGTACTTC.